Following are 27 T cell receptor beta chains from one sample sequenced in a study of blood T cell repertoires in COVID-19. The protocol was immunoSEQ multiplex PCR, while the TCRdb copy is restricted to in-frame clones and leaves out a portion. This sample has under 150,000 clones, with approximately 80% found just once. Sequenced input: PBMCs or T cells enriched from blood (not recorded which). The receptors were sampled from a man in his forties or fifties in a cohort exposed to, infected with or recovered from COVID-19 (not recorded which).

V gene TRBV29-1 combines with J gene TRBJ2-5; possibly TRBD2 for D (6 bases). The germline gives CDR1 SQVTM, CDR2 ANQGSEA. V lost 1 base, J lost 5 bases, and 14 bases lay in between. The CDR3 runs to 14 residues. CDR3: CSVEGFRRVETQYF. The CDR3 DNA sequence: TGCAGCGTTGAAGGTTTTCGGAGGGTGGAGACCCAGTACTTC.

This rearrangement joins TRBV11-2 to TRBJ1-2, with D perhaps matching TRBD1 (5 bases). This CDR3 is built from 14 residues. V dropped 1 base and J dropped 8 bases, with 14 bases sitting between them. The germline V gene encodes CDR1 SGHAT and CDR2 FQNNGV. Here the CDR3 DNA reads TGTGCCAGCAGCTTAGCTCGGGGGATTGAGGGCTACACCTTC. This encodes CASSLARGIEGYTF.

The chain uses TRBV7-6 and TRBJ2-5, with 8 bases matching TRBD1. V trimming: 3 bases; J trimming: 5 bases; junction bases outside the gene matches: 8. The CDR3 contains 15 residues. Germline CDR1 and CDR2: SGHVS and FNYEAQ. CDR3 residues: CASSLDREGEETQYF. CDR3 DNA: TGTGCCAGCAGCTTGGACAGGGAAGGGGAGGAGACCCAGTACTTC.

The chain is built from TRBV12-3 or TRBV12-4 and TRBJ1-2; 10 nucleotides match TRBD1. CDR3 length: 13 residues. Germline trimming cut 8 bases from V and 3 bases from J; bases unmatched to any gene: 3. Here the CDR3 DNA reads TGTGCCAGCGTTGGGACAGGGGACTATGGCTACACCTTC. The encoded protein is CASVGTGDYGYTF.

CDR3 region: CASSLAGGSTDTQYF. The CDR3, as DNA: TGTGCCAGCAGCTTAGCGGGAGGGAGCACAGATACGCAGTATTTT. The chain links TRBV7-3 to TRBJ2-3; 9 bases match TRBD2. Trimming at V came to 2 bases and at J to 0 bases, leaving 0 bases not matched to a gene. The CDR3 runs to 15 residues. CDR1 and CDR2 (germline): SGHTA, FQGTGA.

The chain couples TRBV5-4 to TRBJ2-3, with D hard to call. CDR3 length: 14 amino acids. Germline V gives CDR1 SGHNT, CDR2 YYREEE (reference sequence). V lost 9 bases and J 6 bases, leaving 20 bases between the germline ends. CDR3: CATLQASQRDTQYF. The CDR3 bases are TGTGCCACCCTGCAGGCCTCCCAACGGGATACGCAGTATTTT.

J is TRBJ1-4 and V is TRBV6-6; D remains unclear. The germline CDR1 and CDR2 sequences are MNHNY and SVGAGI (reference sequence). V lost 5 bases, J lost 0 bases, and 7 bases lay in between. This CDR3 has 14 residues. The CDR3 here is CASSRAATNEKLFF. Here the CDR3 DNA reads TGTGCCAGCAGTAGAGCTGCAACTAATGAAAAACTGTTTTTT.

As DNA, the CDR3 is TGTGCCAGTAGTATGATGACTAGCGGGAGGTTCAACGAGCAGTACTTC. Its protein is CASSMMTSGRFNEQYF. This chain uses TRBV19 with TRBJ2-7; TRBD2 aligns across 13 bases. Germline values: CDR1 LNHDA, CDR2 SQIVND (reference sequence). The trim removed 3 bases at V and 5 bases at J, leaving 7 bases unmatched. There are 16 residues in the CDR3. Supplemented by reference TRBV19 and TRBJ2-7, the full variable domain reads DGGITQSPKYLFRKEGQNVTLSCEQNLNHDAMYWYRQDPGQGLRLIYYSQIVNDFQKGDIAEGYSVSREKKESFPLTVTSAQKNPTAFYLCASSMMTSGRFNEQYFGPGTRLTVT.

This chain uses TRBV12-3 or TRBV12-4 with TRBJ1-1; no definite D call. Trimming cost V 0 bases and J 3 bases, with 5 bases left between them. The CDR3 has 13 amino acids. The CDR3 region has the DNA TGTGCCAGCAGTTTAGCGCGGGACACTGAAGCTTTCTTT. It codes for CASSLARDTEAFF.

The CDR3 DNA is TGCGCCACCACGGGGACTAGCGGGAAGGGGAATGAGCAGTTCTTC. This translates into CATTGTSGKGNEQFF. V and J are TRBV10-2 and TRBJ2-1, with 13 bases that match TRBD2. Per the germline V gene, CDR1 is WSHSY and CDR2 is SAAADI. The length of the CDR3 is 15 residues. J lost 7 bases, V lost 10 bases, and 10 bases had no gene match.

This rearrangement joins TRBV19 to TRBJ1-1, with a weak D call TRBD1 (6 bases). V dropped 6 bases and J dropped 8 bases, with 16 bases sitting between them. Germline lookup yields CDR1 LNHDA and CDR2 SQIVND (reference sequence). The CDR3 is 13 residues long. CDR3 region: CASSATAQGEAFF. CDR3 sequence (DNA): TGTGCCAGTAGCGCGACCGCCCAGGGGGAAGCTTTCTTT.

The chain combines TRBV7-8 with TRBJ2-1; 9 nucleotides line up with TRBD1. The V and J ends lost 5 bases and 10 bases, in that order; junction bases with no gene match: 12. The CDR3 covers 15 residues. The germline gives CDR1 SGHVS, CDR2 FQNEAQ. Here the CDR3 DNA reads TGTGCCAGCAGCAGACCGGGACAGGGCCTAAGGGAGCAGTTCTTC. Its protein product is CASSRPGQGLREQFF.

This clone showed up just once. This chain joins TRBV18 and TRBJ1-1; D is perhaps TRBD1 (6 bases). Trimming left V 3 bases short and J 8 bases short, with 16 bases between. This CDR3 comprises 14 residues. Germline V gene sequence: CDR1 KGHSH, CDR2 LQKENI. The CDR3 here is CASSPLRDKAEAFF. DNA for the CDR3: TGTGCCAGCTCACCTCTAAGGGACAAGGCCGAAGCTTTCTTT.

V usage is TRBV27 and J usage is TRBJ1-2, with TRBD1 matching over 10 bases. V lost 8 bases to trimming and J lost 4 bases; unmatched junction nucleotides: 7. The CDR3 loop spans 14 amino acids. Germline CDR1 is MNHEY and CDR2 is SMNVEV (reference sequence). CDR3 sequence: CASGRQGAVYGYTF. The CDR3 bases are TGTGCCAGCGGACGACAGGGGGCTGTCTATGGCTACACCTTC.

The J gene is TRBJ1-1, the V gene TRBV10-2; D is unclear. This CDR3 region has 14 residues. Between the trimmed V and J ends, which lost 2 bases and 3 bases, there was a span of 10 bases. In germline, CDR1 is WSHSY, CDR2 SAAADI. The CDR3 bases are TGCGCCAGCAGTGAGCCCCGCCGAGACACTGAAGCTTTCTTT. It encodes CASSEPRRDTEAFF.

The CDR3 DNA sequence: TGTGCCAGCAGCCGACAGAAAGAAAACACTGAAGCTTTCTTT. Its translation is CASSRQKENTEAFF. The genes are TRBV7-8 and TRBJ1-1; D is perhaps TRBD1 (5 bases). Germline CDR1 SGHVS, CDR2 FQNEAQ. This CDR3 contains 14 residues. The germline V and J ends were trimmed by 5 bases and 2 bases, with 12 bases remaining between them.

V and J are TRBV18 and TRBJ2-1, with a weak D call TRBD2 (7 bases). The germline gives CDR1 KGHSH, CDR2 LQKENI. Trimming cost V 3 bases and J 4 bases, with 16 bases left between them. This CDR3 has 16 residues. This chain's CDR3 is CASSPARGGRYNEQFF. CDR3 nucleotide sequence: TGTGCCAGCTCACCCGCAAGGGGGGGGCGATACAATGAGCAGTTCTTC.

This clone has just a few counts. The rearrangement joins TRBV3-1 (or the pseudogene TRBV3-2) to TRBJ2-2; 10 bases map to TRBD2. The CDR3 length is 16 residues. V shed 4 bases, J shed 5 bases, and the junction held 7 bases outside the gene matches. Germline V gene data show CDR1 as LGHDT and CDR2 as YNNKEL (reference sequence). CDR3 residues: CASSPRVLAGTGELFF. As DNA, the CDR3 is TGTGCCAGCAGCCCAAGGGTACTAGCGGGGACCGGGGAGCTGTTTTTT.

This chain joins TRBV30 and TRBJ1-5; D uncertain. The CDR3 contains 12 residues. With 1 base removed from V and 4 bases from J, the gap between germline ends came to 5 bases. Germline V gives CDR1 GTSNPN, CDR2 SVGIG (reference sequence). The CDR3 is CAWSDGNQPQHF. The DNA of the CDR3 is TGTGCCTGGAGTGACGGGAATCAGCCCCAGCATTTT.

This chain uses TRBV3-1 (or the pseudogene TRBV3-2) with TRBJ1-1, with 10 bases aligning to TRBD1. Germline V CDR1 and CDR2: LGHDT, YNNKEL (reference sequence). The CDR3 contains 15 residues. V was pared by 6 bases and J by 4 bases, with 8 bases of the junction left unmatched. CDR3 amino acids: CASSSGTGEFTEAFF. In nucleotides, the CDR3 is TGTGCCAGCAGTTCCGGGACAGGGGAGTTCACTGAAGCTTTCTTT.

In its sample, this clone was seen a few times. The chain combines TRBV7-9 with TRBJ2-7, with 12 positions matching TRBD2. V dropped 4 bases and J dropped 2; count of bases not matched to a gene: 9. CDR1 is SEHNR, CDR2 FQNEAQ, per germline (reference sequence). The CDR3 runs 17 residues. The CDR3 loop reads CASSSFTSSGRAYEQYF. The CDR3 DNA reads TGTGCCAGCAGCTCCTTCACCTCTAGCGGGAGGGCCTACGAGCAGTACTTC.

The chain employs TRBV6-1 and TRBJ1-3, with TRBD1 identical over 7 bases. The CDR3 has 17 residues. Trimming at V came to 3 bases and at J to 2 bases, leaving 10 bases not matched to a gene. Germline assignment: CDR1 MNHNS and CDR2 SASEGT. In DNA form, the CDR3 reads TGTGCCAGCAGTGAGGGACAGACGAATTATCCTGGAAACACCATATATTTT. Translation gives CASSEGQTNYPGNTIYF.

This chain joins TRBV5-1 and TRBJ1-1; the D gene is possibly TRBD1 (5 bases). The V end was cut by 4 bases, the J end by 6 bases, with 19 bases between. The CDR3 length is 15 residues. Germline V gene data show CDR1 as SGHRS and CDR2 as YFSETQ. CDR3 loop: CASSITGTAQPEAFF. For the CDR3, the DNA is TGCGCCAGCAGCATAACCGGGACTGCTCAACCTGAAGCTTTCTTT.

V and J are TRBV6-2 or TRBV6-3 and TRBJ1-5; D not resolved. Germline assignment: CDR1 MNHEY and CDR2 SVGEGT. This CDR3 comprises 14 residues. V was trimmed by 2 bases and J by 5 bases, leaving 10 bases between them. For the CDR3, the DNA is TGTGCCAGCAGTTACACCAGACTGGATCAGCCCCAGCATTTT. This translates into CASSYTRLDQPQHF.

CDR3 region: CASSVYSFGEQFF. The CDR3 bases are TGTGCCAGCAGCGTCTATTCTTTCGGTGAGCAGTTCTTC. The V and J genes are TRBV9 and TRBJ2-1; D call uncertain. The CDR3 loop spans 13 amino acids. The germline V and J ends were trimmed by 2 bases and 9 bases, with 12 bases remaining between them. The germline gives CDR1 SGDLS, CDR2 YYNGEE.

This clone was detected a few times. The V and J genes are TRBV19 and TRBJ1-1, with D perhaps matching TRBD1 (5 bases). Between the trimmed V and J ends, which lost 2 bases and 7 bases, there was a span of 11 bases. The CDR3 sequence is 13 residues long. Germline values: CDR1 LNHDA, CDR2 SQIVND (reference sequence). This chain's CDR3 is CASSIWGSLEAFF. In nucleotides, the CDR3 is TGTGCCAGTAGTATATGGGGCAGCCTTGAAGCTTTCTTT. Full variable domain (missing parts from reference TRBV19 and TRBJ1-1): DGGITQSPKYLFRKEGQNVTLSCEQNLNHDAMYWYRQDPGQGLRLIYYSQIVNDFQKGDIAEGYSVSREKKESFPLTVTSAQKNPTAFYLCASSIWGSLEAFFGQGTRLTVV.

The CDR3 region is CASFGQGNTGELFF. As DNA, the CDR3 is TGCGCCAGCTTTGGACAGGGTAACACCGGGGAGCTGTTTTTT. V and J are TRBV10-2 and TRBJ2-2; 8 bases line up with TRBD1. V shed 8 bases, J shed 2 bases, and the junction held 4 bases outside the gene matches. The CDR3 is 14 amino acids. Germline-derived CDR1 and CDR2 are WSHSY and SAAADI.